This T cell receptor (beta chain) was sequenced during a study of Graves' ophthalmopathy and Graves' hyperthyroidism. Study-level background: At initial diagnosis, peripheral blood was obtained, and this preceded any treatment. Study findings and constraints: Most expanded thyroid clonotypes above 0.001 frequency also appeared in blood. Separation of ophthalmopathy from stable hyperthyroidism was achieved by a 13-signature model, at 85% to 90% sensitivity and approximately 84% specificity.

The CDR3 runs to 14 residues. V lost 2 bases to trimming and J lost 9 bases, with 16 bases between them. The germline CDR1 and CDR2 sequences are MGHRA and YSYEKL. Amplification targeted the TCR beta CDR3 regions, with RNA transcripts as the source material. An initial RT-PCR round employing HTBI primers preceded a second-round multiplex PCR. TCRdb redid the calling of the multiplex PCR reads with MiXCR, one entry per CDR3 protein. Counted here are 650,000 to 800,000 distinct CDR3 sequences, over 40% occurring once; the ten biggest clones make up more than 3%. As to this clonotype: Its antigen is not known.

The chain employs TRBV4-1 and TRBJ1-1; no clear D gene. The specimen was peripheral blood. The clonotype originates from an adult man with Graves' ophthalmopathy. CDR3 amino acids: CASSQKSDNNQAFF. The CDR3, as DNA: TGCGCCAGCAGCCAAAAGAGCGATAACAACCAAGCTTTCTTT.